These 29 T cell receptor beta chains came from one sample sequenced in a study of blood T cell repertoires in COVID-19. Sequencing used immunoSEQ multiplex PCR; TCRdb keeps in-frame clones, though not all of them. Found here are roughly 300,000 clones, about nine tenths of them singletons; the top ten hold under 11%. The sequenced sample consisted of PBMCs or T cells enriched from blood (not recorded which). The receptors shown here come from a woman under 30 who had recovered from COVID-19.

This clone was recorded only once. The chain recombines TRBV18 with TRBJ2-3; TRBD1 might be the D (5 bases). In germline, CDR1 is KGHSH, CDR2 LQKENI. V lost 3 bases to trimming and J lost 3 bases, with 10 bases between them. This CDR3 is 14 amino acids long. The CDR3 nucleotides read TGTGCCAGCTCACCCGACTCAGGGACAGATACGCAGTATTTT. Translating it yields CASSPDSGTDTQYF.

This clone was detected a few times. The V gene is TRBV5-4, the J gene TRBJ2-7; TRBD2 agrees at 8 bases. Germline V gives CDR1 SGHNT, CDR2 YYREEE (reference sequence). The CDR3 runs to 16 residues. The trim removed 2 bases at V and 3 bases at J, leaving 10 bases unmatched. As DNA, the CDR3 is TGTGCCAGCAGCTTCGGAGGGGCGGGGGGCGACTACGAGCAGTACTTC. Translated, it gives CASSFGGAGGDYEQYF. Based on the CDR3 plus reference TRBV5-4 and TRBJ2-7, the full variable domain is ETGVTQSPTHLIKTRGQQVTLRCSSQSGHNTVSWYQQALGQGPQFIFQYYREEENGRGNFPPRFSGLQFPNYSSELNVNALELDDSALYLCASSFGGAGGDYEQYFGPGTRLTVT.

The J gene is TRBJ2-7, the V gene TRBV12-3 or TRBV12-4; TRBD1 aligns across 9 bases. The CDR3 extends over 13 amino acids. The ends lost 5 bases at V and 3 bases at J; junction bases unmatched: 2. The CDR3 loop is CASSPGQGYEQYF. CDR3 bases: TGTGCCAGCAGTCCGGGACAGGGCTACGAGCAGTACTTC.

This chain connects TRBV5-6 to TRBJ2-7, with 8 nucleotides matching TRBD1. The CDR3 is 14 amino acids. V gave up 5 bases and J gave up 5 bases; unmatched junction bases: 9. Per germline, CDR1 SGHDT and CDR2 YYEEEE. CDR3 nucleotides: TGTGCCAGCAGTCCGGACAGGGAGGACCACGAGCAGTACTTC. This codes for CASSPDREDHEQYF.

V is TRBV19 and J is TRBJ2-1; perhaps TRBD2 as D (6 bases). Trimming cost V 3 bases and J 7 bases, with 13 bases left between them. The CDR3 loop spans 14 amino acids. Germline-derived CDR1 and CDR2 are LNHDA and SQIVND (reference sequence). The CDR3, as DNA: TGTGCCAGTAGTATCTCCGGACTAACTAATGAGCAGTTCTTC. This encodes CASSISGLTNEQFF.

The chain links TRBV10-3 to TRBJ2-3; TRBD1 might be the D (5 bases). The CDR3 has 16 residues. The ends were cut back, 0 bases at V and 4 bases at J, with 14 bases in the middle. CDR1 is ENHRY, CDR2 SYGVKD, per germline. The CDR3, as DNA: TGTGCCATCAGTGAGTCAACCAGGGTAATGCCAGATACGCAGTATTTT. It specifies CAISESTRVMPDTQYF.

The CDR3 DNA sequence: TGTGCCAGCAGTTACTCTCAGGGGCCTGCCTACGAGCAGTACTTC. Protein sequence: CASSYSQGPAYEQYF. J is TRBJ2-7 and V is TRBV6-5; tentative D call: TRBD1 (6 bases). The V end was cut by 0 bases, the J end by 2 bases, with 11 bases between. CDR3 length: 15 residues. The germline V gene has CDR1 MNHEY and CDR2 SVGAGI.

The rearrangement uses TRBV6-6 and TRBJ1-2; D not resolved. Trimming shortened V by 6 bases and J by 4 bases, and 15 bases separated the two germline ends. CDR1 and CDR2 (germline): MNHNY, SVGAGI (reference sequence). This CDR3 has 14 residues. This chain's CDR3 is CASRSVALGYGYTF. The CDR3 bases are TGTGCCAGCAGGTCAGTCGCTCTTGGCTATGGCTACACCTTC.

The V call is TRBV5-1, the J call TRBJ2-2; the D gene is possibly TRBD1 (6 bases). V dropped 2 bases and J dropped 3 bases, with 11 bases sitting between them. Germline lookup yields CDR1 SGHRS and CDR2 YFSETQ. The CDR3 runs 15 residues. The CDR3 DNA follows: TGCGCCAGCAGCTTACAGGGTGCCGACACCGGGGAGCTGTTTTTT. Encoded protein: CASSLQGADTGELFF.

V gene TRBV28 combines with J gene TRBJ1-2; D perhaps matches TRBD1 (5 bases). V lost 5 bases to trimming and J lost 4 bases, with 8 bases between them. The CDR3 spans 12 residues. Germline CDR1 MDHEN, CDR2 SYDVKM. This CDR3 is CASSDSGYGYTF. As DNA, the CDR3 is TGTGCCAGCAGTGACAGTGGCTATGGCTACACCTTC.

The CDR3 loop reads CASSILSAGGKETQYF. CDR3 coding DNA: TGTGCCAGTAGTATACTATCGGCGGGGGGAAAAGAGACCCAGTACTTC. V gene TRBV19 combines with J gene TRBJ2-5; 8 nucleotides match TRBD2. CDR3 length: 16 amino acids. The germline V gene encodes CDR1 LNHDA and CDR2 SQIVND (reference sequence). Trimming took 2 bases from V and 3 from J; bases not matched to a gene: 8.

The chain couples TRBV5-5 to TRBJ2-7; 8 bases are a match to TRBD2. The CDR3 totals 14 residues. V was clipped by 3 bases and J by 7 bases; unmatched bases: 9. Germline V lookup: CDR1 SGHKS, CDR2 YYEKEE (reference sequence). CDR3 residues: CASSSTSGGREQYF. The CDR3 bases are TGTGCCAGCAGCTCCACTAGCGGTGGTCGGGAGCAGTACTTC.

The rearrangement joins TRBV29-1 to TRBJ1-5; D uncertain. The CDR3 spans 15 residues. The germline V and J ends were trimmed by 2 bases and 4 bases, with 15 bases remaining between them. CDR1 and CDR2 (germline): SQVTM, ANQGSEA. The CDR3 coding sequence is TGCAGCGTTGAATGGAGTAGGTCGGGGAATCAGCCCCAGCATTTT. Translation gives CSVEWSRSGNQPQHF.

V gene TRBV27 combines with J gene TRBJ2-2; the match to TRBD2 covers 8 bases. The length of the CDR3 is 16 residues. Germline V gives CDR1 MNHEY, CDR2 SMNVEV (reference sequence). With 3 bases clipped from V and 2 bases from J, the junction kept 5 bases outside the gene matches. The CDR3 reads CASSFRLALNTGELFF. The CDR3, as DNA: TGTGCCAGCAGTTTCCGACTAGCGCTTAACACCGGGGAGCTGTTTTTT.

The rearrangement joins TRBV27 to TRBJ2-7; D is perhaps TRBD2 (5 bases). Trimming stripped 2 bases from V and 0 bases from J, with 11 bases between. CDR1 and CDR2 from the germline V gene are MNHEY and SMNVEV (reference sequence). The CDR3 loop spans 15 amino acids. CDR3 sequence: CASSLNTGSSYEQYF. The DNA for the CDR3 is TGTGCCAGCAGTTTAAATACGGGGAGCTCCTACGAGCAGTACTTC.

The genes are TRBV13 and TRBJ2-3, with D tentatively TRBD2 (6 bases). Germline V CDR1 and CDR2: PRHDT, FYEKMQ (reference sequence). This CDR3 comprises 15 residues. Trimming took 5 bases from V and 2 from J, leaving 14 bases between them. CDR3 protein: CASSGLSGDTDTQYF. CDR3 nucleotide sequence: TGTGCCAGCAGCGGCCTTAGCGGCGACACAGATACGCAGTATTTT.

This chain links TRBV19 with TRBJ2-5; D gene unclear. The CDR3 has 13 amino acids. The V and J ends lost 5 bases and 3 bases respectively, with 10 bases between them. Germline loops: CDR1 LNHDA, CDR2 SQIVND (reference sequence). CDR3 nucleotide sequence: TGTGCCAGTAGTCTTCGCAGTGAAGAGACCCAGTACTTC. This codes for CASSLRSEETQYF.

The chain employs TRBV24-1 and TRBJ1-1; TRBD1 might be the D (5 bases). Germline CDR1 is KGHDR and CDR2 is SFDVKD. CDR3 length equals 11 residues. The ends were cut back, 5 bases at V and 7 bases at J, with 7 bases in the middle. In nucleotides, the CDR3 is TGTGCCACCAGTGCCCAGGGTGAAGCTTTCTTT. This encodes CATSAQGEAFF.

The rearrangement links TRBV4-1 to TRBJ2-3, with a weak D call TRBD1 (5 bases). The CDR3 runs 19 residues. Germline CDR1 reads MGHRA; CDR2 reads YSYEKL. The V end was cut by 4 bases, the J end by 3 bases, with 26 bases between. The CDR3 nucleotides read TGCGCCAGCAGCCCCCGCAGGGCGGAGACTTCTTTCTGGACAGATACGCAGTATTTT. Protein: CASSPRRAETSFWTDTQYF.

This chain links TRBV2 with TRBJ1-1, with 9 bases identical to TRBD1. CDR1 is SNHLY and CDR2 is FYNNEI in the germline V gene. The CDR3 length is 14 residues. Trimming took 5 bases from V and 10 from J; bases not matched to a gene: 11. CDR3 coding DNA: TGTGCCAGCAGTTCCCCGGGACAGGGCGCGGTAGCTTTCTTT. It specifies CASSSPGQGAVAFF.

This clone has only one observation. The rearrangement joins TRBV15 to TRBJ1-5; 7 nucleotides match TRBD1. The V and J ends lost 3 bases and 9 bases, in that order; junction bases with no gene match: 11. CDR3 length: 15 residues. Germline V CDR1 and CDR2: LNHNV, YYDKDF (reference sequence). CDR3 protein: CATSSTQGRIWPQHF. In nucleotides, the CDR3 is TGTGCCACCAGCAGCACACAGGGGCGGATTTGGCCCCAGCATTTT.

This chain connects TRBV5-1 to TRBJ1-4, with D perhaps matching TRBD1 (6 bases). Trimming left V 3 bases short and J 0 bases short, with 12 bases between. CDR3 length equals 16 residues. Germline CDR1 and CDR2: SGHRS and YFSETQ. The CDR3 region is CASSSGHLTTNEKLFF. In nucleotides, the CDR3 is TGCGCCAGCAGCTCGGGACACTTAACAACTAATGAAAAACTGTTTTTT. The full variable domain, with the rest looked up from reference TRBV5-1 and TRBJ1-4, is KAGVTQTPRYLIKTRGQQVTLSCSPISGHRSVSWYQQTPGQGLQFLFEYFSETQRNKGNFPGRFSGRQFSNSRSEMNVSTLELGDSALYLCASSSGHLTTNEKLFFGSGTQLSVL.

The gene calls are TRBV4-1 and TRBJ1-2; the D gene is possibly TRBD1 (5 bases). Germline V gives CDR1 MGHRA, CDR2 YSYEKL. Trimming took off 0 bases at V and 5 bases at J, with 10 bases between the two ends. CDR3 length: 14 residues. The CDR3 here is CASSQDGGWYGYTF. The CDR3 DNA reads as TGCGCCAGCAGCCAAGACGGGGGTTGGTATGGCTACACCTTC.

This chain uses TRBV19 with TRBJ1-2; TRBD1 might be the D (5 bases). V was trimmed by 10 bases and J by 4 bases, leaving 16 bases between them. Germline values: CDR1 LNHDA, CDR2 SQIVND (reference sequence). The CDR3 consists of 13 residues. The CDR3 DNA reads as TGTGCCACTAGGGGCGCCGGGAGCTATGGCTACACCTTC. Its protein is CATRGAGSYGYTF.

The chain links TRBV5-6 to TRBJ2-7; tentatively, D is TRBD2 (6 bases). The germline CDR1 and CDR2 sequences are SGHDT and YYEEEE. The CDR3 consists of 12 residues. V was trimmed by 4 bases and J by 3 bases, leaving 8 bases between them. The CDR3 is CASSTDYYEQYF. CDR3 coding DNA: TGTGCCAGCAGCACGGACTACTACGAGCAGTACTTC.

The J gene is TRBJ2-5, the V gene TRBV18, with D unclear. V was pared by 4 bases and J by 2 bases, with 5 bases between. Germline V gene data show CDR1 as KGHSH and CDR2 as LQKENI. The CDR3 has 12 amino acids. CDR3 protein: CASSQHQETQYF. CDR3 DNA sequence: TGTGCCAGCTCACAGCATCAAGAGACCCAGTACTTC.

This chain links TRBV6-5 with TRBJ2-1; possibly TRBD1 for D (6 bases). CDR3 length: 14 residues. Trimming removed 0 bases at V and 7 bases at J, with 10 bases between. CDR1 is MNHEY, CDR2 SVGAGI, per germline. CDR3 in amino acids: CASSYSDSRNEQFF. As DNA, the CDR3 is TGTGCCAGCAGTTACTCGGACAGCCGGAATGAGCAGTTCTTC.

The gene calls are TRBV18 and TRBJ1-1; D uncertain. V gave up 5 bases and J gave up 1 base, with 8 bases separating them. CDR1 and CDR2 (germline): KGHSH, LQKENI. The CDR3 runs 13 residues. The CDR3, as DNA: TGTGCCAGCTCAGCGGACTGGAACACTGAAGCTTTCTTT. Residues: CASSADWNTEAFF.

The chain combines TRBV9 with TRBJ2-7; D unclear. CDR1 and CDR2 from the germline V gene are SGDLS and YYNGEE. Trimming took off 4 bases at V and 2 bases at J, with 10 bases between the two ends. The CDR3 is 13 amino acids. The chain's CDR3 is CASSPPDTYEQYF. The CDR3 DNA reads TGTGCCAGCAGCCCCCCCGACACCTACGAGCAGTACTTC.